This T cell receptor (beta chain) originates from a study of siplizumab effects on memory and regulatory T cells. Repertoires were generated with immunoSEQ multiplex PCR, while TCRdb's copy carries only in-frame clones and drops some. This table holds 90,000 to 140,000 clones, about 93% found once. Overall study findings and caveats: Naive or memory phenotype was unassignable for roughly 80-96% of proliferating CD4+ or CD8+ clones. Alloreactive clones mapping to unstimulated subsets formed only a minor fraction.

As for this clone: Its antigen is unidentified. The junction shows a germline mismatch at one end, possibly a read error.

CDR1 and CDR2 (germline): MNHNS, SASEGT. The CDR3 is 14 residues long. The V call is TRBV6-1, the J call TRBJ1-3; D remains ambiguous. Sequenced input: CD4+ T cells sorted from blood. The receptor's source is a human donor in good health. The CDR3 DNA sequence: TGTGCCAGCAATGAATGGGGATTCGGCAACACCATATATTTT. It encodes CASNEWGFGNTIYF.